The 22 T cell receptor beta chains below were found in one sample sequenced in a study of T-cell memory formation after mild COVID-19. MiXCR, applied by TCRdb to the 5' RACE reads, yields one record per CDR3 protein. The sample records some 600,000 distinct CDR3 sequences, around 16% being singletons. Sequencing was performed on PBMCs or a T cell subset sorted from them (not recorded which). The receptors shown here come from an adult woman who had mild COVID-19 (a few samples of this study predate the infection). Cell type and time point are not known.

This clonotype was found a few times. The chain uses TRBV27 and TRBJ2-3, with TRBD2 identical over 13 bases. After removal of 5 bases from V and 1 base from J, the junction contained 0 bases not matched to a gene. This CDR3 comprises 15 residues. In germline, CDR1 is MNHEY, CDR2 SMNVEV (reference sequence). CDR3 coding DNA: TGTGCCAGCAGTGGACTAGCGGGAGGCACAGATACGCAGTATTTT. Amino acid sequence: CASSGLAGGTDTQYF.

The chain couples TRBV4-3 to TRBJ1-2; 9 positions agree with TRBD1. CDR3 length: 15 residues. Germline V gene data show CDR1 as LGHNA and CDR2 as YSLEER. With 3 bases clipped from V and 3 bases from J, the junction kept 5 bases outside the gene matches. The chain's CDR3 is CASSQGTGFDYGYTF. The CDR3 DNA follows: TGCGCCAGCAGCCAGGGGACAGGGTTTGACTATGGCTACACCTTC.

This clonotype was seen a handful of times. J is TRBJ2-7 and V is TRBV6-1; 9 nucleotides match TRBD1. This CDR3 comprises 13 residues. With V trimmed by 7 bases and J by 3 bases, 4 bases remained unmatched. Germline V lookup: CDR1 MNHNS, CDR2 SASEGT. CDR3 in amino acids: CASTWTGVYEQYF. In DNA form, the CDR3 reads TGTGCCAGCACCTGGACAGGGGTCTACGAGCAGTACTTC.

This clonotype was seen a few times. The V call is TRBV5-1, the J call TRBJ2-5; 8 bases fit TRBD1. The CDR3 totals 15 residues. CDR1 SGHRS and CDR2 YFSETQ come from the germline V gene. After removal of 4 bases from V and 0 bases from J, the junction contained 5 bases not matched to a gene. The CDR3 region has the DNA TGCGCCAGCAGCACGGGACAGGAGTACCAAGAGACCCAGTACTTC. Translating it yields CASSTGQEYQETQYF.

This clonotype appeared a single time. The rearrangement links TRBV19 to TRBJ1-4, with D maybe TRBD1 (5 bases). This CDR3 has 14 residues. V was shortened by 6 bases and J by 8 bases, with 16 bases between the two germline ends. Germline V gene lookup returns CDR1 LNHDA and CDR2 SQIVND (reference sequence). This CDR3 reads CASSTTGLLEKLFF. The CDR3 DNA reads TGTGCCAGTAGCACCACGGGACTACTAGAAAAACTGTTTTTT.

This clonotype was observed a handful of times. The rearrangement joins TRBV5-1 to TRBJ2-7, with D tentatively TRBD2 (6 bases). CDR1 SGHRS and CDR2 YFSETQ come from the germline V gene. V gave up 3 bases and J gave up 2 bases, with 15 bases separating them. The CDR3 loop spans 15 amino acids. CDR3 protein: CASSSGGIWTYEQYF. CDR3 DNA: TGCGCCAGCAGCTCTGGGGGGATTTGGACCTACGAGCAGTACTTC.

This clonotype has a count of ten or more. V and J are TRBV7-2 and TRBJ2-7, with no clear D. CDR3 length: 13 residues. Germline lookup yields CDR1 SGHTA and CDR2 FQGNSA. Between the trimmed V and J ends, which lost 2 bases and 0 bases, there was a span of 5 bases. The CDR3 loop is CASSLTSSYEQYF. Written as DNA, the CDR3 is TGTGCCAGCAGCTTAACAAGCTCCTACGAGCAGTACTTC.

The J gene is TRBJ2-5, the V gene TRBV7-8, with no clear D. V shed 0 bases and J shed 1 base, with 9 bases lying between them. Germline V lookup: CDR1 SGHVS, CDR2 FQNEAQ. The CDR3 totals 15 residues. The CDR3 DNA sequence: TGTGCCAGCAGCTTAGCTCACTACCCCCAAGAGACCCAGTACTTC. Amino acid sequence: CASSLAHYPQETQYF. The whole variable domain, filled in from reference TRBV7-8 and TRBJ2-5, reads GAGVSQSPRYKVAKRGQDVALRCDPISGHVSLFWYQQALGQGPEFLTYFQNEAQLDKSGLPSDRFFAERPEGSVSTLKIQRTQQEDSAVYLCASSLAHYPQETQYFGPGTRLLVL.

This chain uses TRBV7-2 with TRBJ2-3; 8 positions agree with TRBD1. V shed 2 bases and J 10 bases; nucleotides not matched to a gene: 14. CDR1 and CDR2 from the germline V gene are SGHTA and FQGNSA. The CDR3 length is 16 residues. The CDR3 sequence is CASSLPGQAPSYAQYF. The CDR3 DNA reads as TGTGCCAGCAGCTTACCGGGACAGGCGCCCTCGTATGCGCAGTATTTT.

This clonotype was counted between two and nine times. The gene calls are TRBV15 and TRBJ1-1; D gene uncertain. This CDR3 is 15 amino acids long. Trimming left V 4 bases short and J 0 bases short, with 12 bases between. CDR1 LNHNV and CDR2 YYDKDF come from the germline V gene (reference sequence). The CDR3 coding sequence is TGTGCCACCAGCATAGGACGGATCATGAACACTGAAGCTTTCTTT. Encoded protein: CATSIGRIMNTEAFF.

This clonotype was seen only a few times. The chain links TRBV5-1 to TRBJ2-1, with 9 positions matching TRBD2. Germline CDR1 and CDR2: SGHRS and YFSETQ. Losses at the gene ends were 2 bases for V and 4 bases for J; bases not matched to a gene: 4. This CDR3 spans 15 amino acids. The CDR3 loop is CASSFPSGVYNEQFF. CDR3 bases: TGCGCCAGCAGCTTCCCTAGCGGGGTTTACAATGAGCAGTTCTTC.

This clonotype was seen more than once but under ten times. The gene calls are TRBV20-1 and TRBJ2-7; TRBD2 agrees at 12 bases. Germline V CDR1 and CDR2: DFQATT, SNEGSKA (reference sequence). The CDR3 is 15 amino acids. V was clipped by 5 bases and J by 0 bases; unmatched bases: 5. CDR3: CSAYPLAGGSYEQYF. The CDR3 DNA follows: TGCAGTGCTTACCCACTAGCGGGGGGCTCCTACGAGCAGTACTTC.

The chain has TRBV3-1 and TRBJ2-3; perhaps D is TRBD1 or TRBD2 (5 bases each). Germline V lookup: CDR1 LGHDT, CDR2 YNNKEL (reference sequence). The CDR3 covers 11 residues. Trimming removed 4 bases at V and 10 bases at J, with 9 bases between. CDR3 coding DNA: TGTGCCAGCAGCCTGGGGACCTCGCAGTATTTT. Protein sequence: CASSLGTSQYF.

The chain employs TRBV12-3 or TRBV12-4 and TRBJ1-3, with D unclear. The CDR3 covers 13 residues. Trimming removed 7 bases at V and 2 bases at J, with 9 bases between. The CDR3 sequence: CASKILAGNTIYF. In DNA, the CDR3 is TGTGCCAGCAAAATCTTGGCTGGAAACACCATATATTTT.

This clonotype was found many times. The chain employs TRBV5-1 and TRBJ2-3; D is undetermined. The CDR3 totals 16 residues. Germline CDR1 reads SGHRS; CDR2 reads YFSETQ. The V end lost 0 bases, the J end lost 0 bases, and 11 bases lay between the germline ends. The CDR3 DNA reads as TGCGCCAGCAGCTTGGGCGCGTGGGGAAGCACAGATACGCAGTATTTT. Protein product: CASSLGAWGSTDTQYF.

The V call is TRBV5-1, the J call TRBJ1-2, with 8 bases identical to TRBD1. The germline V gene encodes CDR1 SGHRS and CDR2 YFSETQ. Trimming removed 1 base from V and 6 bases from J; junction bases left unmatched: 5. The CDR3 spans 14 residues. CDR3 nucleotide sequence: TGCGCCAGCAGCTTGCTGACAGGGGCGGATGGCTACACCTTC. Encoded protein: CASSLLTGADGYTF.

The chain employs TRBV6-2 or TRBV6-3 and TRBJ2-3; 7 bases agree with TRBD1. CDR3 size: 15 residues. The V segment lost 6 bases and the J segment 0 bases; nucleotides outside the gene matches: 6. The germline V gene encodes CDR1 MNHEY and CDR2 SVGEGT. The CDR3 spells CASRRQGRSTDTQYF. CDR3 coding DNA: TGTGCCAGCAGGCGACAGGGAAGAAGCACAGATACGCAGTATTTT.

This clonotype has a handful of counts. The genes are TRBV7-8 and TRBJ1-2; maybe TRBD1 (6 bases). Germline V gives CDR1 SGHVS, CDR2 FQNEAQ. The CDR3 is made up of 16 amino acids. The germline V and J ends were trimmed by 4 bases and 2 bases, with 17 bases remaining between them. CDR3: CASSYYPGGPNYGYTF. The CDR3 DNA reads as TGTGCCAGCAGCTATTACCCGGGGGGGCCGAACTATGGCTACACCTTC.

The CDR3 DNA reads TGTGCCAGCAGTTATGGGGTAGGCTACGAGCAGTACTTC. This codes for CASSYGVGYEQYF. The chain has TRBV12-3 or TRBV12-4 and TRBJ2-7; no reliable D call. V lost 4 bases, J lost 3 bases, and 10 bases lay in between. CDR3 length: 13 amino acids.

The chain links TRBV10-1 to TRBJ1-1; D might be TRBD1 (5 bases). In germline, CDR1 is WNHNN, CDR2 SYGVQD (reference sequence). CDR3 length equals 15 residues. Trimming removed 2 bases at V and 1 base at J, with 11 bases between. CDR3 in amino acids: CASSELDRENTEAFF. CDR3 nucleotide sequence: TGCGCCAGCAGTGAGCTAGACAGAGAGAACACTGAAGCTTTCTTT.

J is TRBJ2-7 and V is TRBV7-9; perhaps TRBD2 as D (6 bases). This CDR3 comprises 15 residues. With 4 bases removed from V and 4 bases from J, the gap between germline ends came to 17 bases. Germline-derived CDR1 and CDR2 are SEHNR and FQNEAQ (reference sequence). The CDR3 reads CASSYTGLTYYEQYF. CDR3 in DNA: TGTGCCAGCAGCTATACGGGACTGACATATTACGAGCAGTACTTC.

The chain has TRBV27 and TRBJ1-4; D perhaps matches TRBD1 (6 bases). This CDR3 comprises 15 residues. The ends were cut back, 5 bases at V and 6 bases at J, with 16 bases in the middle. Germline V lookup: CDR1 MNHEY, CDR2 SMNVEV (reference sequence). In DNA, the CDR3 is TGTGCCAGCAGTCGCAACAGGGTCGTTGATGAAAAACTGTTTTTT. As protein: CASSRNRVVDEKLFF. The whole variable domain, filled in from reference TRBV27 and TRBJ1-4, reads EAQVTQNPRYLITVTGKKLTVTCSQNMNHEYMSWYRQDPGLGLRQIYYSMNVEVTDKGDVPEGYKVSRKEKRNFPLILESPSPNQTSLYFCASSRNRVVDEKLFFGSGTQLSVL.